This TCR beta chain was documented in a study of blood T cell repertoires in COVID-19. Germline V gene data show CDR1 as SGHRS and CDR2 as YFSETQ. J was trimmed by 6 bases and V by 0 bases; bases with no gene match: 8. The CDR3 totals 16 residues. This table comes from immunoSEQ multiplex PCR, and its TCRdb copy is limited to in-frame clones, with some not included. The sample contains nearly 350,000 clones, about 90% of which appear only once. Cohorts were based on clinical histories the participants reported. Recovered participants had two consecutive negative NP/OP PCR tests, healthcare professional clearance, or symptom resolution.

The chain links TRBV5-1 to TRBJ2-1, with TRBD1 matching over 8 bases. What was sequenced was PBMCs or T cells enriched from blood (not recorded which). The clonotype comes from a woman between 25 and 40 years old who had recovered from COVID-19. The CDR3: CASSLGVRQGSNEQFF. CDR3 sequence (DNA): TGCGCCAGCAGCTTGGGGGTCAGACAGGGGTCCAATGAGCAGTTCTTC.